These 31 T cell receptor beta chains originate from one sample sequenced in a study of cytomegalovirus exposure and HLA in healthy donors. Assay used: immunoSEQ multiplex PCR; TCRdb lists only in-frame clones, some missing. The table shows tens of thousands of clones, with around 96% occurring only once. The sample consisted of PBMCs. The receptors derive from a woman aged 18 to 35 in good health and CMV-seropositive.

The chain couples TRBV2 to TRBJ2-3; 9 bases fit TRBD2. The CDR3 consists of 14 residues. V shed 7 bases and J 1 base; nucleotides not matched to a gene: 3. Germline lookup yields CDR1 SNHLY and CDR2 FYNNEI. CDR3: CASTAGGGTDTQYF. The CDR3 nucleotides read TGTGCCAGCACGGCGGGAGGGGGCACAGATACGCAGTATTTT.

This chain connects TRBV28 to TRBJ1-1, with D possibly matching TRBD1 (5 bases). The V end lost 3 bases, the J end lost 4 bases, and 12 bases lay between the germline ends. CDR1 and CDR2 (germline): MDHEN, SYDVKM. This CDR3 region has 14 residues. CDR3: CASSLGGLGTEAFF. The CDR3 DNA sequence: TGTGCCAGCAGTTTGGGGGGGTTGGGCACTGAAGCTTTCTTT.

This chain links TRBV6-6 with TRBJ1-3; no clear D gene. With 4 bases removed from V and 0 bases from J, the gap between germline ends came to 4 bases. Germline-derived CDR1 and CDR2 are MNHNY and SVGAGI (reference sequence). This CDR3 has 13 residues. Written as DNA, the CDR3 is TGTGCCAGCAGTTCCTACTCTGGAAACACCATATATTTT. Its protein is CASSSYSGNTIYF.

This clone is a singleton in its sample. CDR3 nucleotide sequence: TGTGCCAGCAGTCCGGGACAGAGAATCTCCTACGAGCAGTACTTC. Residues: CASSPGQRISYEQYF. The chain is built from TRBV27 and TRBJ2-7; TRBD1 aligns across 7 bases. The CDR3 spans 15 residues. V trimming: 5 bases; J trimming: 0 bases; junction bases outside the gene matches: 7. Per germline, CDR1 MNHEY and CDR2 SMNVEV (reference sequence).

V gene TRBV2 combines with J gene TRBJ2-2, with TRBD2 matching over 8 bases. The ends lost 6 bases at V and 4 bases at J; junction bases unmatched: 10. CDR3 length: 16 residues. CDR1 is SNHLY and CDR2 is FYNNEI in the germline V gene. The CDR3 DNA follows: TGTGCCAGCAGGGGTAGGCGGGAGGACCTCACCGGGGAGCTGTTTTTT. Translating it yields CASRGRREDLTGELFF. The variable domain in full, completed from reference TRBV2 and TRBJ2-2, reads EPEVTQTPSHQVTQMGQEVILRCVPISNHLYFYWYRQILGQKVEFLVSFYNNEISEKSEIFDDQFSVERPDGSNFTLKIRSTKLEDSAMYFCASRGRREDLTGELFFGEGSRLTVL.

CDR3 loop: CASSRYFEDYEAFF. The CDR3 coding sequence is TGTGCCAGCAGTAGATACTTCGAAGACTATGAAGCTTTCTTT. The rearrangement links TRBV27 to TRBJ1-1; D not certain. V gave up 5 bases and J gave up 7 bases, with 17 bases separating them. The V gene's germline CDR1 is MNHEY and CDR2 SMNVEV (reference sequence). CDR3 length: 14 amino acids.

CDR3: CAISLTDRVKAQPQETQYF. The CDR3 coding sequence is TGTGCCATCAGCCTAACGGACAGGGTGAAAGCCCAACCCCAAGAGACCCAGTACTTC. V gene TRBV10-3 combines with J gene TRBJ2-5; TRBD1 matches at 8 bases. V trimming: 6 bases; J trimming: 1 base; junction bases outside the gene matches: 19. The CDR3 is 19 amino acids. Germline V gives CDR1 ENHRY, CDR2 SYGVKD.

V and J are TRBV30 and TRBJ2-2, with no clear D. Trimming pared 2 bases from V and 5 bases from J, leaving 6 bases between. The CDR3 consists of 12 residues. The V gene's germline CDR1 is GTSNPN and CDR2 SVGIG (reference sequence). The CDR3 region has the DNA TGTGCCTGGAGTCCCATGACCGGGGAGCTGTTTTTT. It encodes CAWSPMTGELFF.

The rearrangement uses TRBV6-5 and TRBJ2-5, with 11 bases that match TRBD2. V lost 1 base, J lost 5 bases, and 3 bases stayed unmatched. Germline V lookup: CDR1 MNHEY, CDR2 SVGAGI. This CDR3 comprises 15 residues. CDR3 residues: CASSYLAGGQETQYF. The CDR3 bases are TGTGCCAGCAGTTACTTAGCGGGAGGGCAGGAGACCCAGTACTTC.

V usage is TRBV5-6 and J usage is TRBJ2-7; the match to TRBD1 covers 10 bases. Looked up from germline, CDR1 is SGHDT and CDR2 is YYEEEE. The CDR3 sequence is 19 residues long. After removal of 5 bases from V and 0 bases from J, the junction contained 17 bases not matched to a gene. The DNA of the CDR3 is TGTGCCAGCAGTCATCCGGCGGGACAGGGGTTTGCTAGCTCCTACGAGCAGTACTTC. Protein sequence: CASSHPAGQGFASSYEQYF.

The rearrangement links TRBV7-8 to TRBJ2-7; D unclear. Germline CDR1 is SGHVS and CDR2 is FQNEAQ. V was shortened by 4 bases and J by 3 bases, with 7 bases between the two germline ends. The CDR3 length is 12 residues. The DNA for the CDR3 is TGTGCCAGCAGCTCCGTGAGCTACGAGCAGTACTTC. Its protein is CASSSVSYEQYF.

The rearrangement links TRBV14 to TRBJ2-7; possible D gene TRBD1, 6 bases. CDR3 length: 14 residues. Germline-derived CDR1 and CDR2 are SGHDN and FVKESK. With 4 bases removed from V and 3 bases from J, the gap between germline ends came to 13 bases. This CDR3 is CASSRPGHNYEQYF. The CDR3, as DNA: TGTGCCAGCAGCCGACCGGGACACAACTACGAGCAGTACTTC.

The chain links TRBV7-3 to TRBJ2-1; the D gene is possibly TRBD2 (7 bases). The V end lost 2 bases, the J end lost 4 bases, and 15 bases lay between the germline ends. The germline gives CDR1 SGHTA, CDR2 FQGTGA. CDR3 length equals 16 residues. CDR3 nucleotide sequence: TGTGCCAGCAGCTTACTTGTAGGGGGGGTGTACAATGAGCAGTTCTTC. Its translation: CASSLLVGGVYNEQFF.

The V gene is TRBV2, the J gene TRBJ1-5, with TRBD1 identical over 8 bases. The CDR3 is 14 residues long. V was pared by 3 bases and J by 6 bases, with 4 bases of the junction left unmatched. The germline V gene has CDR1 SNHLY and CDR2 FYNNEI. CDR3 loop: CASSETGVGQPQHF. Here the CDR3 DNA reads TGTGCCAGCAGTGAGACAGGGGTGGGTCAGCCCCAGCATTTT. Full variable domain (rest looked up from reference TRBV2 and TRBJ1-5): EPEVTQTPSHQVTQMGQEVILRCVPISNHLYFYWYRQILGQKVEFLVSFYNNEISEKSEIFDDQFSVERPDGSNFTLKIRSTKLEDSAMYFCASSETGVGQPQHFGDGTRLSIL.

The CDR3 sequence is CASYPTGISYNEQFF. The CDR3 DNA is TGTGCCAGCTACCCTACAGGGATCTCCTACAATGAGCAGTTCTTC. The genes are TRBV6-5 and TRBJ2-1, with D perhaps matching TRBD1 (6 bases). CDR3 size: 15 residues. Trimming took off 8 bases at V and 0 bases at J, with 14 bases between the two ends. Germline CDR1 reads MNHEY; CDR2 reads SVGAGI.

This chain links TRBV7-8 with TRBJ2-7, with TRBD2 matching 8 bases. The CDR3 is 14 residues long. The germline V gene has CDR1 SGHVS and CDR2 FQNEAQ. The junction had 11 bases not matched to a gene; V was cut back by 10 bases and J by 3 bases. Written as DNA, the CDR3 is TGTGCCACCTCTCCCGGGAGGGCCTACTACGAGCAGTACTTC. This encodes CATSPGRAYYEQYF.

CDR3 loop: CASSHRGNTGELFF. CDR3 nucleotide sequence: TGTGCCAGCAGCCATCGGGGGAACACCGGGGAGCTGTTTTTT. This chain links TRBV11-3 with TRBJ2-2, with a tentative D call TRBD2 (5 bases). The CDR3 is 14 amino acids. The V and J ends lost 5 bases and 1 base respectively, with 8 bases between them. Germline V gives CDR1 SGHNT, CDR2 YENEEA.

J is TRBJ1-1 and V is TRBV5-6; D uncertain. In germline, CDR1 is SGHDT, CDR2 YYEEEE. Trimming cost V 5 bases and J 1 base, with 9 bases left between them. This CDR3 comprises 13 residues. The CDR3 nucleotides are TGTGCCAGCAGGGGCGGAGGGAACACTGAAGCTTTCTTT. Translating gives CASRGGGNTEAFF.

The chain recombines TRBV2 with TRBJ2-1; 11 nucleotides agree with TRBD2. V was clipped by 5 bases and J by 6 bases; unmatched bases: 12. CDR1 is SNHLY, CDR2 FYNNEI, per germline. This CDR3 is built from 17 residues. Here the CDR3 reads CASSTPPGTSGPNEQFF. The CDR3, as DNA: TGTGCCAGCAGTACCCCCCCCGGGACTAGCGGACCCAATGAGCAGTTCTTC.

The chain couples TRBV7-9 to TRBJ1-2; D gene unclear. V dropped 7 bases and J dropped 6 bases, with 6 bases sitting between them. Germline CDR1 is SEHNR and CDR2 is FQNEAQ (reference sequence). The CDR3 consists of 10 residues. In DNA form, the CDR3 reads TGTGCCAGCACCGGGGATGGCTACACCTTC. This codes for CASTGDGYTF.

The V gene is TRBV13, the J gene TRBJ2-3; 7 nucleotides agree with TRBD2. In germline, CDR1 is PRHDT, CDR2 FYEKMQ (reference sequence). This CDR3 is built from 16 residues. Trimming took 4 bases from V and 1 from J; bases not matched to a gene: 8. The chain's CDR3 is CASSYGGGWGTDTQYF. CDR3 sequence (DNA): TGTGCCAGCAGCTATGGGGGAGGGTGGGGCACAGATACGCAGTATTTT.

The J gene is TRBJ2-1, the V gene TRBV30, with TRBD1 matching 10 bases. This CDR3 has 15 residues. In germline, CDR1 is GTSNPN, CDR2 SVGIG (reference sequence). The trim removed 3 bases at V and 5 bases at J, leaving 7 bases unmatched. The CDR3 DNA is TGTGCCTGGAGCTGGGACAGGGGCCCCCACAATGAGCAGTTCTTC. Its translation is CAWSWDRGPHNEQFF.

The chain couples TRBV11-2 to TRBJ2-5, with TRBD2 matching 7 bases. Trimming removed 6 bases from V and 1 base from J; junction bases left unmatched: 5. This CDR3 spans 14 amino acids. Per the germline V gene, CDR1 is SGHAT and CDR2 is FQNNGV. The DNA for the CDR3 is TGTGCCAGCAGGAACCTAGCGGCCCAAGAGACCCAGTACTTC. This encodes CASRNLAAQETQYF.

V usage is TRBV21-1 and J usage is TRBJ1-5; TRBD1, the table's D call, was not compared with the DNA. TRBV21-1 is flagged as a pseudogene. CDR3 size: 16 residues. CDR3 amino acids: CASSSSCETDNQPQHF. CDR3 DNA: TGTGCCAGCAGCTCCAGTTGCGAGACAGATAATCAGCCCCAGCATTTT.

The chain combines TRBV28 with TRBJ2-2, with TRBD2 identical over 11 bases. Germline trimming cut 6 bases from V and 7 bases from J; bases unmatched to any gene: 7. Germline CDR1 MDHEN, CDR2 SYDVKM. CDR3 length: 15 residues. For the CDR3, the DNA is TGTGCCAGCAGGAGACTAGCGGGATCCGTCGGGGAGCTGTTTTTT. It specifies CASRRLAGSVGELFF. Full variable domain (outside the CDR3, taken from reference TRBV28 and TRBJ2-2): DVKVTQSSRYLVKRTGEKVFLECVQDMDHENMFWYRQDPGLGLRLIYFSYDVKMKEKGDIPEGYSVSREKKERFSLILESASTNQTSMYLCASRRLAGSVGELFFGEGSRLTVL.

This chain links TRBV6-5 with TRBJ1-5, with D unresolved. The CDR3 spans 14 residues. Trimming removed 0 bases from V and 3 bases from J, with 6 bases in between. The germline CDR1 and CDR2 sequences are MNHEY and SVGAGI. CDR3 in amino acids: CASSYSSFNQPQHF. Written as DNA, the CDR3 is TGTGCCAGCAGTTACTCTAGCTTCAATCAGCCCCAGCATTTT.

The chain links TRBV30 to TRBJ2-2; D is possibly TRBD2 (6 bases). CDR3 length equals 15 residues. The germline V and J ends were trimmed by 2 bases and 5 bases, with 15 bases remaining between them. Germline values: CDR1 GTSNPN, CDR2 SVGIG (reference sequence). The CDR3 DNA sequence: TGTGCCTGGAGTATTGGGGGGACGGGAACCGGGGAGCTGTTTTTT. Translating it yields CAWSIGGTGTGELFF.

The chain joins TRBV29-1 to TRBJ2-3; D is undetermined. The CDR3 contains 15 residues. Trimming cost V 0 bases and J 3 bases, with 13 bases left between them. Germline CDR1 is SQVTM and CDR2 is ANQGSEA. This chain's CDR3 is CSVEDLNEVTDTQYF. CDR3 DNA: TGCAGCGTTGAAGATCTAAATGAGGTTACAGATACGCAGTATTTT.

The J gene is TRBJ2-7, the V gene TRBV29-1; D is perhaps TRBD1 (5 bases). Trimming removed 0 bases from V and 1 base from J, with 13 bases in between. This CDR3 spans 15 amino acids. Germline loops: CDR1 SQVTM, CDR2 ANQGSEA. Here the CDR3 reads CSVEDSDTGSYEQYF. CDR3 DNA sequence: TGCAGCGTTGAAGATTCGGACACAGGATCCTACGAGCAGTACTTC.

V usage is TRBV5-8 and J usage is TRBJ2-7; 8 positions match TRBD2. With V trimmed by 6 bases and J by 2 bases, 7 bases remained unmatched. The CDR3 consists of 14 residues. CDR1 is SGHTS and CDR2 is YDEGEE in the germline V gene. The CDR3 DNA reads TGTGCCAGCAAGCGGGGGATCGTAGCCTACGAGCAGTACTTC. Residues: CASKRGIVAYEQYF.

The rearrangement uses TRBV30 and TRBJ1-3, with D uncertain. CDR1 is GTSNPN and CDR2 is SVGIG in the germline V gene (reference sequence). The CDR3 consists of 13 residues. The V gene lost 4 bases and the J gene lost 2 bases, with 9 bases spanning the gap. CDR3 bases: TGTGCCTGGACAGGCTTGACTGGAAACACCATATATTTT. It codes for CAWTGLTGNTIYF.